Included here is one T cell receptor beta chain sequence, with context. Its target antigen remains unknown. Base qualities are missing; no much larger clone stands one base away. The germline V gene (reference sequence) sets CDR1 to SEHNR and CDR2 to FQNEAQ. The CDR3 goes from the cysteine to the phenylalanine over 14 residues. Kept here is only the CDR3 DNA, which spans 42 bases and is read in frame from base 1. Trimming costs V 2 bases and J 5 bases, and their ends lie 7 bases apart. Library creation used the immunoSEQ multiplex PCR assay. TCRdb provides this immuneACCESS table in a form limited to in-frame rearrangements. Some clones are lacking; in checked studies, under half of them reflect an unresolved V gene, and why the rest are absent is not known. The table for this sample lists some 210,000 clones; around 90% of them were counted only once. Over 1.5% of the sample is held by the ten biggest clonotypes.

The data were taken from a study of control samples from healthy donors and cancer patients (dated by TCRdb to 2020 to 2022). Sample: blood. This sequence uses TRBV7-9 and TRBJ1-6; the D gene is not confidently resolved. The sequence was obtained from a man aged 25 to 40 in good health. Here the CDR3 is given as CASSLTQNNSPLHF. The nucleotide sequence reads as follows: TGTGCCAGCAGCTTAACCCAGAATAATTCACCCCTCCACTTT.